The next 12 T cell receptor beta chains were all read from a single sample in a study of a mutant IDH1 vaccine in newly diagnosed glioma. Sequencing used immunoSEQ multiplex PCR; TCRdb keeps in-frame clones, though not all of them. The table lists fewer than 85,000 clones, 86% of them singletons. Specified time point: baseline, week 1 (first vaccination visit). This sample's treatment: pre-vaccination baseline after standard-of-care therapy. The material sequenced was PBMCs, taken from a glioma patient treated with radiotherapy, temozolomide or both. Receptors were obtained from a man aged 25-45 years with glioma.

The gene calls are TRBV6-1 and TRBJ2-5; D is undetermined. The ends were cut back, 5 bases at V and 5 bases at J, with 18 bases in the middle. CDR3 size: 15 residues. Germline CDR1 MNHNS, CDR2 SASEGT. The CDR3 DNA is TGTGCCAGCAGTAATACACGGGTGAGACTGGAGACCCAGTACTTC. The encoded protein is CASSNTRVRLETQYF.

The V and J genes are TRBV6-5 and TRBJ2-1; D is undetermined. V lost 5 bases and J lost 4, with 15 bases in between. Germline V gene lookup returns CDR1 MNHEY and CDR2 SVGAGI. This CDR3 has 15 residues. The CDR3 region is CASSAANSPYNEQFF. In nucleotides, the CDR3 is TGTGCCAGCAGTGCCGCGAACAGCCCTTACAATGAGCAGTTCTTC.

J is TRBJ2-3 and V is TRBV4-1; D uncertain. CDR1 is MGHRA, CDR2 YSYEKL, per germline. The CDR3 spans 16 residues. V was clipped by 4 bases and J by 0 bases, with 14 bases between them. CDR3 protein: CASSPSGTSSTDTQYF. In nucleotides, the CDR3 is TGCGCCAGCAGCCCCTCTGGAACATCTAGCACAGATACGCAGTATTTT.

The chain combines TRBV5-1 with TRBJ1-4; tentatively, D is TRBD1 (5 bases). V was cut by 7 bases and J by 4 bases, with 14 bases left in between. Per germline, CDR1 SGHRS and CDR2 YFSETQ. The length of the CDR3 is 14 residues. The DNA for the CDR3 is TGCGCCAGCGGGGCGGGAGGCGGTAATGAAAAACTGTTTTTT. This codes for CASGAGGGNEKLFF.

V is TRBV27 and J is TRBJ2-2; D is uncertain. Germline CDR1 and CDR2: MNHEY and SMNVEV (reference sequence). This CDR3 is 13 amino acids long. Between the trimmed V and J ends, which lost 5 bases and 3 bases, there was a span of 7 bases. CDR3 in DNA: TGTGCCAGCAGTCGAGAATACACCGGGGAGCTGTTTTTT. It encodes CASSREYTGELFF.

The V call is TRBV6-1, the J call TRBJ1-3; the D is unclear. CDR1 is MNHNS, CDR2 SASEGT, per germline. This CDR3 region has 14 residues. V was clipped by 1 base and J by 6 bases, with 10 bases between them. The CDR3 DNA reads TGTGCCAGCAGTGAAGTGGAAGGGCTAAACACCATATATTTT. Encoded protein: CASSEVEGLNTIYF.

This sequence joins TRBV29-1 and TRBJ2-5; D perhaps matches TRBD2 (5 bases). The V end was cut by 4 bases, the J end by 2 bases, with 11 bases between. In germline, CDR1 is SQVTM, CDR2 ANQGSEA. The CDR3 consists of 13 residues. The CDR3 nucleotides are TGCAGCGTTGTTGGAGGACTTCAAGAGACCCAGTACTTC. Translating it yields CSVVGGLQETQYF.

The table lists this clone with a count of one. The rearrangement links TRBV6-1 to TRBJ1-4, with D possibly matching TRBD1 (5 bases). Germline V CDR1 and CDR2: MNHNS, SASEGT. Deletions cut 7 bases from V and 7 bases from J, with 19 bases between. The CDR3 has 15 residues. Here the CDR3 reads CASKEGFFGTEKLFF. The CDR3 nucleotides read TGTGCCAGCAAGGAGGGGTTCTTTGGCACTGAAAAACTGTTTTTT.

J is TRBJ2-1 and V is TRBV10-3, with TRBD2 matching over 8 bases. The trim removed 10 bases at V and 5 bases at J, leaving 16 bases unmatched. CDR3 size: 16 residues. From germline, CDR1 is ENHRY and CDR2 SYGVKD. CDR3 in DNA: TGTGCCACCAGCCGTGTCGGCGGGGGGCCGAACAATGAGCAGTTCTTC. This gives the protein CATSRVGGGPNNEQFF.

V is TRBV6-1 and J is TRBJ2-7; TRBD1 agrees at 7 bases. CDR1 and CDR2 (germline): MNHNS, SASEGT. With 6 bases clipped from V and 2 bases from J, the junction kept 4 bases outside the gene matches. This CDR3 spans 13 amino acids. The CDR3 sequence is CASSGDRPYEQYF. CDR3 DNA sequence: TGTGCCAGCAGCGGGGACAGACCCTACGAGCAGTACTTC.

The chain carries TRBV5-8 and TRBJ1-5; TRBD1 is a possible D gene (6 bases). Germline V lookup: CDR1 SGHTS, CDR2 YDEGEE. V was shortened by 2 bases and J by 1 base, with 10 bases between the two germline ends. The CDR3 length is 15 residues. CDR3 sequence reads: CASSFGQTSNQPQHF. Written as DNA, the CDR3 is TGTGCCAGCAGCTTCGGACAGACCAGCAATCAGCCCCAGCATTTT.

The gene calls are TRBV9 and TRBJ1-2, with D perhaps matching TRBD1 (6 bases). There are 14 residues in the CDR3. V was cut by 0 bases and J by 4 bases, with 10 bases left in between. In germline, CDR1 is SGDLS, CDR2 YYNGEE. CDR3 nucleotides: TGTGCCAGCAGCGTAGTCCCGGACAGCTATGGCTACACCTTC. Protein sequence: CASSVVPDSYGYTF.